The T cell receptor (beta chain) described here comes from a study of blood T cell repertoires in COVID-19. V was cut by 2 bases and J by 6 bases, with 10 bases left in between. Germline CDR1 reads MNHNY; CDR2 reads SVGAGI (reference sequence). The CDR3 runs 13 residues. In the original workflow: Reference gene primer amplification gave nucleated cell count estimates. Produced via immunoSEQ multiplex PCR; TCRdb's table is partial and in-frame only. V and J calls and clone size are those listed in that table; D and trimming were worked out from the DNA. Of 63,000 or so clones listed, about nine tenths were seen once; the top ten hold roughly 1.4%.

The chain recombines TRBV6-6 with TRBJ1-2; D ambiguous. Sequenced input: peripheral blood. The TCR sequence derives from a man in his sixties with acute or convalescent COVID-19. CDR3 protein: CASSYTTADGYTF. The DNA for the CDR3 is TGTGCCAGCAGTTACACGACCGCGGATGGCTACACCTTC.